The present TCR beta chain was sequenced within a study of vaccination and CD4 T cells after COVID-19. The Oncomine TCR Beta short-read assay was applied to DNA of cultured CD4+ T cells. Genomic DNA was isolated from CD4+ T cells that had been cultured. TCRdb re-analysed the PCR reads in MiXCR, keeping a single row per CDR3 protein. The table includes some 10,000 distinct CDR3 sequences, about 66% detected once. Germline V lookup: CDR1 LNHNV, CDR2 YYDKDF (reference sequence). V lost 0 bases and J 12 bases, leaving 15 bases between the germline ends. The CDR3 is made up of 13 amino acids. Specified treatment: 10-day PBMC culture with coronavirus spike peptide pools or control peptides (ViraFEST assay). The culture of about 2 million PBMCs per well included 8 to 10 IU/ml IL-2 and around 11 ug/ml peptide pools. The sample holds a few counts of this clonotype. The antigen is undetermined.

Sequenced material: CD4+ T cells from blood, cultured in vitro. This clonotype was sampled from a human donor who had recovered from COVID-19. The rearrangement joins TRBV15 to TRBJ2-7; D is unclear. The CDR3 DNA reads TGTGCCACCAGCAGAGATCCGGGCGAAGCTCGGTACTTC. Translated: CATSRDPGEARYF.